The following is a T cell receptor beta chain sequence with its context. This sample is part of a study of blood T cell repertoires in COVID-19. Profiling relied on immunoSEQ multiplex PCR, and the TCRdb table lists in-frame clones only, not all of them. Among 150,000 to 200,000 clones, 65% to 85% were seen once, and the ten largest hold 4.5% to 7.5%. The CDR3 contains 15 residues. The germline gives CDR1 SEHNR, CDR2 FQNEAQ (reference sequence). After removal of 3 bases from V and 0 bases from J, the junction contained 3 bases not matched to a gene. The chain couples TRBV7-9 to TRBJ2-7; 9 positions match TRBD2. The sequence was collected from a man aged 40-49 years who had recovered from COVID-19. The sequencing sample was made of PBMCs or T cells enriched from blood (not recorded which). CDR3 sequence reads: CASSLRSGGSYEQYF. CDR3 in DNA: TGTGCCAGCAGCTTGCGTAGCGGGGGCTCCTACGAGCAGTACTTC.